This T cell receptor (beta chain) was obtained from a study of cytomegalovirus exposure and HLA in healthy donors. Study-wide results and caveats: A missense DCLRE1C variant was associated with V- and J-gene trimming of TCR beta chains in a later analysis, and an independent cohort replicated the association. In most subjects, TCR beta sequences reportedly gave accurate predictions of HLA-A and HLA-B alleles.

Donors likely had unrecorded immune exposures despite being nominally healthy when sampled. The PCR employed 60 Vbeta primers together with 13 Jbeta primers. Only in-frame clones appear in the TCRdb table, and some are missing; sequencing was by immunoSEQ multiplex PCR. The sample yields about 94,000 clones, around 77% seen once. Germline CDR1 SGHNT, CDR2 YYREEE (reference sequence). The CDR3 totals 13 residues. V dropped 0 bases and J dropped 4 bases, with 6 bases sitting between them. A remark on this clone: As yet, its antigen is unknown.

The TCR originated in a man aged 30-40 years in good health and CMV-seronegative. Specimen: PBMCs. V usage is TRBV5-4 and J usage is TRBJ2-3; D is perhaps TRBD1 (6 bases). The CDR3 protein is CASSLEGADTQYF. CDR3 DNA: TGTGCCAGCAGCTTGGAGGGGGCAGATACGCAGTATTTT.